One T cell receptor beta chain is described in this entry. Its antigen is not identified. This entry belongs to a study of T cell responses to AZD1222 COVID-19 vaccine. V dropped 1 base and J dropped 4 bases, with 14 bases sitting between them. The CDR3 totals 16 residues. Germline loops: CDR1 MGHRA, CDR2 YSYEKL. Broader study findings: Rises in breadth and depth of Spike-specific TCRs came after two AZD1222 doses. Unmutated variant regions are reportedly the target of nearly half of TCRs that are spike-specific.

Repertoires were generated with immunoSEQ multiplex PCR, while TCRdb's copy carries only in-frame clones and drops some. The sample comprises approximately 130,000 clones, about 89% of which are singletons, and over 8.5% rests with the top ten. The sequencing here drew on peripheral blood, taken on day 0 of MenACWY control vaccination. V is TRBV4-1 and J is TRBJ2-1; a possible D gene is TRBD2 (6 bases). The clonotype originates from an adult in good health. CDR3 coding DNA: TGCGCCAGCAGCCAAGTTCGGGACTTGAAATACAATGAGCAGTTCTTC. Translated: CASSQVRDLKYNEQFF.